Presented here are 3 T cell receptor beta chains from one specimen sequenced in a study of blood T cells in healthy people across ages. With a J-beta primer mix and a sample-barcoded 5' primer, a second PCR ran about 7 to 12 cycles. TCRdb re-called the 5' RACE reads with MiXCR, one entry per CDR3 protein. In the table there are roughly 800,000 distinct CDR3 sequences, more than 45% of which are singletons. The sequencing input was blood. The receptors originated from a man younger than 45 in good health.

The CDR3 loop is CASSPSGTSGRNYEQYF. In DNA form, the CDR3 reads TGTGCCAGCAGCCCAAGCGGGACTAGCGGGAGGAACTACGAGCAGTACTTC. The chain is built from TRBV7-8 and TRBJ2-4; 15 positions match TRBD2. The J call may be incorrect, as the DNA end agrees better with TRBJ2-7. In germline, CDR1 is SGHVS, CDR2 FQNEAQ. This CDR3 spans 17 amino acids.

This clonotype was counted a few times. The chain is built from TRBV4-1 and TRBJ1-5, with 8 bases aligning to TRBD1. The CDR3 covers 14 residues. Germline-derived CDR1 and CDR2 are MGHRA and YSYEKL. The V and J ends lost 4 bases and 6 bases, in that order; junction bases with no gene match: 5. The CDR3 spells CASSPGQGGQPQHF. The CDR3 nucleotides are TGCGCCAGCAGCCCCGGACAGGGCGGTCAGCCCCAGCATTTT.

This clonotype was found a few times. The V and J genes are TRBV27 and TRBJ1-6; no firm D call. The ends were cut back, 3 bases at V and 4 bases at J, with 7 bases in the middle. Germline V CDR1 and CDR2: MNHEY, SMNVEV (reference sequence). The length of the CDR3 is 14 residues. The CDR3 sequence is CASSFGIYNSPLHF. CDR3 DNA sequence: TGTGCCAGCAGTTTCGGGATTTATAATTCACCCCTCCACTTT.